The entry below gives a single TCR beta chain sequence along with its context. This specimen comes from a study of breast tumors, draining lymph nodes, adjacent tissues. Using its own MiXCR run on the multiplex PCR reads, TCRdb lists one record per CDR3 protein. Among over 150,000 distinct CDR3 sequences listed, approximately 33% were seen once. The germline CDR1 and CDR2 sequences are SGHAT and FQNNGV. Between the trimmed V and J ends, which lost 0 bases and 5 bases, there was a span of 7 bases. The CDR3 is 13 residues long. The lymph nodes were axillary draining lymph nodes from breast cancer patients.

This receptor was taken from a female donor with breast cancer. Some clones in this sample may be carry-over from other donors' samples. Sequenced sample: axillary lymph node tissue. The V call is TRBV11-2, the J call TRBJ2-5, with unresolved D. The CDR3 DNA is TGTGCCAGCAGCTTAGATCTTTCGGAGACCCAGTACTTC. Translating gives CASSLDLSETQYF.